This T cell receptor beta chain was observed in a study of blood T cell repertoires in COVID-19. Looking at the study overall: Samples taken during acute and convalescent COVID-19 were collected in the United States, Italy and Spain. PBMCs, B-cell-depleted T cells, or T cells provided the cDNA or gDNA that made up the material.

This clone was seen a few times. Per the study methods: Reference gene primer amplification gave nucleated cell count estimates. Assay used: immunoSEQ multiplex PCR; TCRdb lists only in-frame clones, some missing. V, J and clone size reflect that table, while D and trimming were determined from the DNA. Of roughly 230,000 clones in the sample, roughly 80% are singletons; the top ten hold approximately 4.8%. The CDR3 totals 15 residues. V lost 5 bases and J lost 0; bases outside the gene matches: 4. The V gene's germline CDR1 is MDHEN and CDR2 SYDVKM. The specimen was peripheral blood. The genes are TRBV28 and TRBJ1-1; TRBD1 matches at 9 bases. The sequence was obtained from a man aged 45-60 years with active or convalescent COVID-19. The CDR3: CASSTGGAVNTEAFF. CDR3 coding DNA: TGTGCCAGCAGTACAGGGGGCGCGGTGAACACTGAAGCTTTCTTT.